The 24 T cell receptor beta chains below come from one sample, sequenced in a study of shared T cell receptors in the human thymus. Repertoires were generated with immunoSEQ multiplex PCR, while TCRdb's copy carries only in-frame clones and drops some. The sample has about 660,000 clones; 88% are singletons. The sample also formed part of further work on human thymus T cells.

Specimen: thymocytes. These TCRs come from a boy under three years old with a congenital heart defect.

The V call is TRBV15, the J call TRBJ2-3; D is possibly TRBD2 (6 bases). V was clipped by 5 bases and J by 3 bases, with 15 bases between them. The CDR3 length is 15 residues. Germline CDR1 LNHNV, CDR2 YYDKDF (reference sequence). The CDR3 nucleotides read TGTGCCACCAGCCCCCAACTAGCCCCAACAGATACGCAGTATTTT. Its translation: CATSPQLAPTDTQYF.

This rearrangement joins TRBV15 to TRBJ2-2, with TRBD2 as a possible D gene (5 bases). The CDR3 extends over 16 amino acids. V was pared by 0 bases and J by 4 bases, with 12 bases between. Looked up from germline, CDR1 is LNHNV and CDR2 is YYDKDF (reference sequence). CDR3 nucleotide sequence: TGTGCCACCAGCAGAGATTGGGGAGCACCCACCGGGGAGCTGTTTTTT. Translation gives CATSRDWGAPTGELFF.

The chain links TRBV4-2 to TRBJ2-6, with 11 bases matching TRBD2. The CDR3 is made up of 20 amino acids. J was trimmed by 4 bases and V by 1 base; bases with no gene match: 12. Germline V gene sequence: CDR1 LGHNA, CDR2 YNFKEQ. CDR3 bases: TGTGCCAGCAGCCAAGGTCTTGCTAGCGGGAGGACGGAAGGGGCCAACGTCCTGACTTTC. Translated: CASSQGLASGRTEGANVLTF.

V gene TRBV4-2 combines with J gene TRBJ2-2; D is ambiguous. This CDR3 spans 18 amino acids. Trimming shortened V by 1 base and J by 4 bases, and 19 bases separated the two germline ends. CDR1 is LGHNA, CDR2 YNFKEQ, per germline. CDR3 protein: CASSQGPPVAVLTGELFF. In nucleotides, the CDR3 is TGTGCCAGCAGCCAAGGCCCCCCGGTAGCAGTCCTCACCGGGGAGCTGTTTTTT.

The chain recombines TRBV2 with TRBJ2-1, with D tentatively TRBD2 (5 bases). From germline, CDR1 is SNHLY and CDR2 FYNNEI. Trimming stripped 1 base from V and 7 bases from J, with 17 bases between. This CDR3 is built from 16 residues. CDR3 amino acids: CASSEVGTPGRNEQFF. The CDR3 region has the DNA TGTGCCAGCAGTGAAGTGGGCACCCCGGGAAGGAATGAGCAGTTCTTC.

CDR3 DNA sequence: TGCGCCAGCAGTGAGTCGAGGACAGGGGGCAAGGACGAGCAGTACTTC. It specifies CASSESRTGGKDEQYF. The chain joins TRBV10-1 to TRBJ2-7; 11 nucleotides match TRBD1. The CDR3 consists of 16 residues. Germline CDR1 is WNHNN and CDR2 is SYGVQD (reference sequence). V gave up 0 bases and J gave up 5 bases; unmatched junction bases: 6.

The table lists this clone with a few counts. The CDR3 loop reads CASRTRDRGYEQYF. The CDR3 nucleotides read TGTGCCAGCCGCACAAGGGACAGGGGCTACGAGCAGTACTTC. The chain has TRBV21-1 and TRBJ2-7; the DNA was not used to check the table's D call, TRBD1. TRBV21-1 is labeled a pseudogene. The CDR3 spans 14 residues.

V usage is TRBV11-2 and J usage is TRBJ2-7; D is possibly TRBD2 (5 bases). Trimming left V 0 bases short and J 1 base short, with 16 bases between. Per germline, CDR1 SGHAT and CDR2 FQNNGV. The CDR3 is 17 amino acids. The CDR3 loop is CASSLEQAELISYEQYF. For the CDR3, the DNA is TGTGCCAGCAGCTTAGAGCAAGCGGAGTTAATTTCCTACGAGCAGTACTTC.

The chain is built from TRBV10-2 and TRBJ2-7, with TRBD2 matching over 14 bases. CDR3 size: 16 residues. From germline, CDR1 is WSHSY and CDR2 SAAADI. Germline trimming cut 6 bases from V and 3 bases from J; bases unmatched to any gene: 7. The chain's CDR3 is CASRTGLAGGHYEQYF. The CDR3, as DNA: TGCGCCAGCAGAACAGGACTAGCGGGAGGCCACTACGAGCAGTACTTC.

A few counts support this clone. The V gene is TRBV4-3, the J gene TRBJ2-1; TRBD2 matches 13 bases. In germline, CDR1 is LGHNA, CDR2 YSLEER. The CDR3 covers 17 residues. Trimming removed 1 base from V and 5 bases from J; junction bases left unmatched: 5. CDR3 region: CASSQGGTSGDNNEQFF. The CDR3 bases are TGCGCCAGCAGCCAAGGGGGGACTAGCGGGGATAACAATGAGCAGTTCTTC.

The chain couples TRBV18 to TRBJ2-5; TRBD1 matches 8 bases. Germline values: CDR1 KGHSH, CDR2 LQKENI. This CDR3 has 14 residues. V was clipped by 6 bases and J by 5 bases; unmatched bases: 8. The CDR3 sequence is CASSEDRARETQYF. The DNA of the CDR3 is TGTGCCAGCTCCGAGGACAGGGCGCGGGAGACCCAGTACTTC.

The gene calls are TRBV30 and TRBJ2-1; 9 bases map to TRBD2. The CDR3 runs 14 residues. Germline CDR1 GTSNPN, CDR2 SVGIG (reference sequence). V lost 1 base, J lost 4 bases, and 2 bases stayed unmatched. The CDR3 here is CAWSGLAVYNEQFF. The CDR3 nucleotides are TGTGCCTGGAGTGGACTAGCGGTATACAATGAGCAGTTCTTC.

The chain carries TRBV28 and TRBJ1-4, with a tentative D call TRBD1 (6 bases). The V and J ends lost 4 bases and 3 bases respectively, with 15 bases between them. CDR3 size: 16 residues. Germline V gives CDR1 MDHEN, CDR2 SYDVKM. The CDR3 region has the DNA TGTGCCAGCAGTTCATTACAGGGTTTCCCTAATGAAAAACTGTTTTTT. Residues: CASSSLQGFPNEKLFF.

The chain carries TRBV25-1 and TRBJ1-5; the match to TRBD1 covers 10 bases. The CDR3 loop spans 15 amino acids. Per the germline V gene, CDR1 is MGHDK and CDR2 is SYGVNS. V was pared by 4 bases and J by 3 bases, with 3 bases of the junction left unmatched. DNA for the CDR3: TGTGCCAGCAGTGGGGACAGGGGTGACAATCAGCCCCAGCATTTT. Protein sequence: CASSGDRGDNQPQHF.

This clone was counted only a few times. The chain employs TRBV5-4 and TRBJ2-7; 10 nucleotides line up with TRBD2. Germline V gene sequence: CDR1 SGHNT, CDR2 YYREEE (reference sequence). This CDR3 region has 15 residues. V gave up 2 bases and J gave up 0 bases; unmatched junction bases: 2. CDR3 loop: CASSLTSGDSYEQYF. The CDR3 coding sequence is TGTGCCAGCAGCTTAACTAGCGGGGACTCCTACGAGCAGTACTTC.

CDR3 DNA sequence: TGCGCCAGCAGCTTGGGACTAGCGGGAGGGGGTGAGCAGTTCTTC. Protein: CASSLGLAGGGEQFF. The rearrangement joins TRBV5-1 to TRBJ2-1; TRBD2 agrees at 14 bases. The CDR3 extends over 15 amino acids. J gave up 9 bases and V 0 bases, and 2 bases lay outside the gene matches. The germline V gene encodes CDR1 SGHRS and CDR2 YFSETQ.

This rearrangement joins TRBV29-1 to TRBJ2-7; 11 bases are a match to TRBD1. V lost 5 bases to trimming and J lost 6 bases; unmatched junction nucleotides: 15. Germline CDR1 SQVTM, CDR2 ANQGSEA. The CDR3 contains 16 residues. This CDR3 is CSVPNFRTGGGGEQYF. CDR3 coding DNA: TGCAGCGTTCCTAATTTCCGGACAGGGGGCGGGGGCGAGCAGTACTTC.

This sequence joins TRBV4-3 and TRBJ2-5, with 8 bases aligning to TRBD1. The CDR3 extends over 16 amino acids. Germline trimming cut 4 bases from V and 2 bases from J; bases unmatched to any gene: 9. Germline-derived CDR1 and CDR2 are LGHNA and YSLEER. The CDR3 nucleotides read TGCGCCAGCAGCCTTTCGACCGGGACAGGACAAGAGACCCAGTACTTC. This codes for CASSLSTGTGQETQYF.

There are a few counts of this clone. The chain employs TRBV4-3 and TRBJ2-1; possibly TRBD2 for D (6 bases). The ends were cut back, 0 bases at V and 9 bases at J, with 21 bases in the middle. The CDR3 contains 17 residues. Germline V lookup: CDR1 LGHNA, CDR2 YSLEER. The CDR3 DNA sequence: TGCGCCAGCAGCCAAGATAAAAGGCGGGGATCCTTGGGTGAGCAGTTCTTC. Its translation is CASSQDKRRGSLGEQFF.

The V call is TRBV23-1, the J call TRBJ2-7; TRBD1 matches at 7 bases. TRBV23-1 is treated as an ORF (open reading frame) with a function not yet certain. The V and J ends lost 8 bases and 0 bases, in that order; junction bases with no gene match: 7. The CDR3 sequence is 14 residues long. The DNA of the CDR3 is TGCGCCAGCGGAAGACAGGGAAGCTCCTACGAGCAGTACTTC. Translation: CASGRQGSSYEQYF.

The chain employs TRBV30 and TRBJ2-7, with D possibly being TRBD2 (6 bases). Germline CDR1 is GTSNPN and CDR2 is SVGIG (reference sequence). V lost 0 bases, J lost 0 bases, and 12 bases lay in between. The CDR3 has 15 amino acids. The CDR3 DNA reads as TGTGCCTGGAGTGTAACCGCGGGGTACTCCTACGAGCAGTACTTC. Translation: CAWSVTAGYSYEQYF.

This clone appeared once. CDR3 protein: CASSLGEGGDRTDTQYF. Written as DNA, the CDR3 is TGTGCCAGCAGCTTGGGGGAGGGCGGAGATCGGACAGATACGCAGTATTTT. The chain uses TRBV5-6 and TRBJ2-3; 7 nucleotides match TRBD2. After removal of 0 bases from V and 3 bases from J, the junction contained 10 bases not matched to a gene. CDR3 length equals 17 residues. CDR1 SGHDT and CDR2 YYEEEE come from the germline V gene.

This clone was detected only once. The V gene is TRBV10-3, the J gene TRBJ2-3; D unresolved. V shed 0 bases and J shed 0 bases, with 7 bases lying between them. Germline V gene sequence: CDR1 ENHRY, CDR2 SYGVKD. This CDR3 contains 15 residues. The CDR3 here is CAISESSRSTDTQYF. As DNA, the CDR3 is TGTGCCATCAGTGAGTCGTCTAGGAGCACAGATACGCAGTATTTT.

The chain carries TRBV7-2 and TRBJ2-2; TRBD1 aligns across 12 bases. After removal of 3 bases from V and 4 bases from J, the junction contained 3 bases not matched to a gene. The CDR3 consists of 16 residues. Germline V lookup: CDR1 SGHTA, CDR2 FQGNSA. As DNA, the CDR3 is TGTGCCAGCAGCTTTGGGGACAGGGGGCCCACCGGGGAGCTGTTTTTT. Amino acid sequence: CASSFGDRGPTGELFF.